This T cell receptor beta chain was recorded in a study of T cell repertoires in ileal Crohn's disease. Concerning this clone: Other nucleotide sequences from this sample produce the same CDR3.

CDR3 size: 15 residues. Trimming removed 5 bases from V and 8 bases from J, with 18 bases in between. Germline CDR1 PRHDT, CDR2 FYEKMQ (reference sequence). This table comes from immunoSEQ multiplex PCR, and its TCRdb copy is limited to in-frame clones, with some not included. The data contain a few thousand clones, 60% to 80% of them singletons. Time point noted: inflamed ileum from the surgical specimen. The sample taken for sequencing was ileal tissue. The chain carries TRBV13 and TRBJ1-4; D is unclear. The sequence derives from an adult with Crohn's disease. As DNA, the CDR3 is TGTGCCAGCAGCAACCGGGCCGCCTACGGGGAAAAACTGTTTTTT. This translates into CASSNRAAYGEKLFF.